The present T cell receptor beta chain was sequenced within a study of long-term antiretroviral therapy in people with HIV. At the level of the study: The 2015 immediate-ART recommendation came about a decade after the earliest samples. Study outcomes and limitations: Following ART, diversity rose but still fell short of transplant donor controls. Clonal populations expanded prior to ART predominated within the repertoire at all time points.

Researchers report immunoSEQ v3.0 was run at survey level. Sequencing was designed to cover about 35,000-55,000 T-cell genomes in each sample. Using immunoSEQ multiplex PCR, the repertoire was profiled, and TCRdb retains in-frame clones only, with some absent. The repertoire has about 26,000 clones, 70% to 90% of them found once; the top ten carry less than 6%. A remark on this clone: Antigen specificity is unknown.

This receptor was obtained from a man aged 35 to 55 with HIV. The sequencing used unsorted PBMCs, collected approximately 2.7 years after starting antiretroviral therapy.

The CDR3 loop is CASSRAGANEAFF. In DNA, the CDR3 is TGTGCCAGCAGTCGTGCGGGAGCCAATGAAGCTTTCTTT. This chain links TRBV28 with TRBJ1-1; D is unclear. V was shortened by 5 bases and J by 7 bases, with 14 bases between the two germline ends. The CDR3 sequence is 13 residues long. Germline lookup yields CDR1 MDHEN and CDR2 SYDVKM.